The next 9 T cell receptor beta chains were all read from a single sample in a study of T cell changes during pregnancy in multiple sclerosis. Measured with immunoSEQ multiplex PCR; TCRdb has only the in-frame clones, and not every one. Here the sample spans around 100,000 clones, about nine tenths being singletons. The sample here was peripheral blood, taken after pregnancy. These receptors all come from a female donor with multiple sclerosis, enrolled in a pregnancy study.

The V call is TRBV5-4, the J call TRBJ2-7, with a tentative D call TRBD1 (6 bases). There are 13 residues in the CDR3. Between the trimmed V and J ends, which lost 3 bases and 4 bases, there was a span of 11 bases. Per the germline V gene, CDR1 is SGHNT and CDR2 is YYREEE (reference sequence). The DNA for the CDR3 is TGTGCCAGCAGCTCCACCGACAGGTACGAGCAGTACTTC. Translating it yields CASSSTDRYEQYF.

The rearrangement uses TRBV15 and TRBJ2-7; D gene unclear. Trimming shortened V by 3 bases and J by 3 bases, and 9 bases separated the two germline ends. CDR1 is LNHNV and CDR2 is YYDKDF in the germline V gene (reference sequence). The CDR3 runs 13 residues. The CDR3 sequence is CATSRSGSYEQYF. DNA for the CDR3: TGTGCCACCAGCAGGTCAGGCAGCTACGAGCAGTACTTC.

V and J are TRBV7-9 and TRBJ1-2, with D tentatively TRBD1 (5 bases). V was shortened by 5 bases and J by 3 bases, with 19 bases between the two germline ends. Germline V gives CDR1 SEHNR, CDR2 FQNEAQ (reference sequence). The CDR3 consists of 16 residues. The CDR3 loop reads CASSPKASGMDYGYTF. CDR3 DNA: TGTGCCAGCAGCCCCAAAGCATCAGGGATGGACTATGGCTACACCTTC.

This chain uses TRBV7-3 with TRBJ2-1; TRBD2 agrees at 8 bases. Trimming took 0 bases from V and 8 from J; bases not matched to a gene: 6. CDR1 SGHTA and CDR2 FQGTGA come from the germline V gene. There are 15 residues in the CDR3. DNA of the CDR3: TGTGCCAGCAGCTTAACTAGCGGGAACTGGGATGAGCAGTTCTTC. This translates into CASSLTSGNWDEQFF.

V and J are TRBV5-4 and TRBJ1-2; perhaps TRBD1 as D (6 bases). Trimming took 6 bases from V and 5 from J, leaving 14 bases between them. CDR3 size: 13 residues. The germline CDR1 and CDR2 sequences are SGHNT and YYREEE (reference sequence). The CDR3 DNA sequence: TGTGCCAGCACCCCGAGGGGACAATATGGCTACACCTTC. Protein sequence: CASTPRGQYGYTF.

The rearrangement uses TRBV7-9 and TRBJ2-2; D uncertain. Trimming removed 0 bases from V and 4 bases from J, with 3 bases in between. Germline V lookup: CDR1 SEHNR, CDR2 FQNEAQ (reference sequence). The CDR3 runs to 13 residues. CDR3 protein: CASSLALTGELFF. In DNA, the CDR3 is TGTGCCAGCAGCTTAGCTCTCACCGGGGAGCTGTTTTTT. The whole variable domain, filled in from reference TRBV7-9 and TRBJ2-2, reads DTGVSQNPRHKITKRGQNVTFRCDPISEHNRLYWYRQTLGQGPEFLTYFQNEAQLEKSRLLSDRFSAERPKGSFSTLEIQRTEQGDSAMYLCASSLALTGELFFGEGSRLTVL.

The CDR3 spells CASSYRQGAYEQYF. The CDR3 DNA is TGTGCCAGCAGTTACAGGCAGGGGGCCTACGAGCAGTACTTC. This rearrangement joins TRBV6-5 to TRBJ2-7; 7 bases match TRBD1. Germline V gene lookup returns CDR1 MNHEY and CDR2 SVGAGI. This CDR3 contains 14 residues. V dropped 2 bases and J dropped 2; count of bases not matched to a gene: 3.

This sequence joins TRBV6-5 and TRBJ1-5; 8 nucleotides align to TRBD1. Germline lookup yields CDR1 MNHEY and CDR2 SVGAGI. The CDR3 contains 14 residues. Trimming removed 2 bases from V and 9 bases from J; junction bases left unmatched: 6. CDR3 DNA sequence: TGTGCCAGCAGTTACCGACAGGGGAGCCCGCCCCAGCATTTT. Protein product: CASSYRQGSPPQHF.

The gene calls are TRBV21-1 and TRBJ1-2; TRBD1, the D gene given by the table, was not confirmed from the DNA. TRBV21-1 is a pseudogene segment. The CDR3 runs to 15 residues. The CDR3 reads CASSTRHPSNYGYTF. DNA for the CDR3: TGTGCCAGCAGCACCCGACACCCCTCTAACTATGGCTACACCTTC.